These 26 T cell receptor beta chains were all obtained from the same sample, sequenced in a study of regulatory T cells in long-lasting Graves disease (dated by TCRdb to the early 2020s). Preparation of the library involved multiplex PCR. Sequencer: Illumina HiSeq 4000. TCR beta libraries were built with iRepertoire HTBI primers and Arm-PCR amplification of CDR3 regions. TCRdb reprocessing: public reads trimmed at Q25 with fastp, clones called with MiXCR, in-frame beta chains kept. Every distinct CDR3 protein forms one entry, paired with its most common genes and DNA. The sample yields a few hundred thousand distinct CDR3 sequences; about 13% were counted once. Of the sample, roughly a tenth falls within the top ten clones. This specimen's time point label, per the study, means: newly diagnosed GD, antithyroid drugs for less than 3 months. For both TCR sequencing and RNA sequencing, RNA was extracted from PBMCs in TRIzol.

The same sample was also studied in work on T cells in Graves' hyperthyroidism and ophthalmopathy.

The sequences come from peripheral blood mononuclear cells (PBMCs), collected at new diagnosis, from a patient treated with antithyroid drugs. Receptors were obtained from a man aged 25-45 years with Graves disease. Donor details come from another sample of the same person, matched by shared clones.

This clonotype was seen at least ten times. V usage is TRBV27 and J usage is TRBJ2-3; no clear D gene. CDR1 is MNHEY and CDR2 is SMNVEV in the germline V gene (reference sequence). V lost 6 bases, J lost 1 base, and 14 bases lay in between. The CDR3 length is 15 residues. The CDR3, as DNA: TGTGCCAGCAGGGACCCCGTGTCGGGCACAGATACGCAGTATTTT. Protein sequence: CASRDPVSGTDTQYF.

The rearrangement joins TRBV18 to TRBJ1-1, with D unresolved. V was clipped by 3 bases and J by 4 bases, with 12 bases between them. Germline V gene lookup returns CDR1 KGHSH and CDR2 LQKENI. The CDR3 spans 14 residues. CDR3 region: CASSPRSRGTEAFF. As DNA, the CDR3 is TGTGCCAGCTCACCTCGGAGCCGGGGCACTGAAGCTTTCTTT.

CDR3 amino acids: CAITAGQNTEAFF. The CDR3 bases are TGTGCCATCACGGCGGGCCAGAACACTGAAGCTTTCTTT. V gene TRBV6-9 combines with J gene TRBJ1-1, with D hard to call. This CDR3 has 13 amino acids. Germline V CDR1 and CDR2: MNHGY, SVAAGI. V lost 10 bases and J lost 1, with 13 bases in between.

V usage is TRBV9 and J usage is TRBJ1-1; possibly TRBD1 for D (6 bases). The CDR3 runs to 17 residues. The germline V gene encodes CDR1 SGDLS and CDR2 YYNGEE. The V gene lost 3 bases and the J gene lost 5 bases, with 23 bases spanning the gap. CDR3 DNA: TGTGCCAGCAGCGATGCGTCCAAACACGGACAGAAAACTGAAGCTTTCTTT. Translating it yields CASSDASKHGQKTEAFF.

This clonotype was found many times. The chain joins TRBV2 to TRBJ1-5, with D hard to call. The CDR3 length is 14 residues. Deletions cut 3 bases from V and 5 bases from J, with 11 bases between. Germline-derived CDR1 and CDR2 are SNHLY and FYNNEI. As DNA, the CDR3 is TGTGCCAGCAGTGAGTCAGAGAGGGATCAGCCCCAGCATTTT. Amino acid sequence: CASSESERDQPQHF.

At least ten counts were recorded for this clonotype. This sequence joins TRBV24-1 and TRBJ2-5; the D gene is possibly TRBD1 (5 bases). This CDR3 spans 11 amino acids. Trimming shortened V by 9 bases and J by 4 bases, and 8 bases separated the two germline ends. Germline values: CDR1 KGHDR, CDR2 SFDVKD. CDR3 residues: CATGQRETQYF. The DNA for the CDR3 is TGTGCCACCGGACAACGAGAGACCCAGTACTTC.

This clonotype was observed many times. V gene TRBV27 combines with J gene TRBJ1-2, with 10 nucleotides matching TRBD1. Germline CDR1 is MNHEY and CDR2 is SMNVEV (reference sequence). The CDR3 is 16 residues long. The junction had 12 bases not matched to a gene; V was cut back by 6 bases and J by 5 bases. The CDR3 region is CASRPTGGAGRYGYTF. The CDR3 DNA sequence: TGTGCCAGCAGGCCGACAGGGGGCGCTGGGAGGTATGGCTACACCTTC.

This clonotype was recorded many times. The chain links TRBV6-1 to TRBJ2-1, with 8 bases lining up with TRBD2. Germline V gives CDR1 MNHNS, CDR2 SASEGT. After removal of 6 bases from V and 6 bases from J, the junction contained 7 bases not matched to a gene. This CDR3 contains 14 residues. Here the CDR3 DNA reads TGTGCCAGCAGCCTAAGCGGGAGCCTCAATGAGCAGTTCTTC. It is translated as CASSLSGSLNEQFF.

The V call is TRBV20-1, the J call TRBJ1-3; TRBD1 matches 8 bases. This CDR3 contains 16 residues. Looked up from germline, CDR1 is DFQATT and CDR2 is SNEGSKA (reference sequence). V shed 6 bases and J 4 bases; nucleotides not matched to a gene: 14. The CDR3 region is CSARNPTGAVGNTIYF. CDR3 coding DNA: TGCAGTGCCAGGAACCCGACAGGGGCGGTCGGAAACACCATATATTTT.

This clonotype came up many times. This chain uses TRBV5-5 with TRBJ1-1; tentatively, D is TRBD1 (5 bases). The CDR3 sequence is 14 residues long. The V end was cut by 2 bases, the J end by 4 bases, with 12 bases between. Looked up from germline, CDR1 is SGHKS and CDR2 is YYEKEE (reference sequence). CDR3 in DNA: TGTGCCAGCAGCTTCGGGGCTGAGGGCACTGAAGCTTTCTTT. This codes for CASSFGAEGTEAFF.

The V gene is TRBV15, the J gene TRBJ2-3; no reliable D call. The V end lost 0 bases, the J end lost 0 bases, and 7 bases lay between the germline ends. CDR3 length: 15 amino acids. Germline values: CDR1 LNHNV, CDR2 YYDKDF (reference sequence). The CDR3 here is CATSRDTTSTDTQYF. Here the CDR3 DNA reads TGTGCCACCAGCAGAGATACCACTAGCACAGATACGCAGTATTTT.

The table lists this clonotype with a few counts. The junction shows a germline mismatch at one end, possibly a read error. The genes are TRBV20-1 and TRBJ2-1; 9 nucleotides match TRBD1. CDR3 length: 13 residues. Germline CDR1 reads DFQATT; CDR2 reads SNEGSKA (reference sequence). CDR3 sequence: CSAPGQGYDEQFF. In DNA form, the CDR3 reads TGCAGTGCCCCGGGACAGGGCTACGATGAGCAGTTCTTC.

The chain employs TRBV18 and TRBJ1-1, with D perhaps matching TRBD1 (6 bases). CDR3 length: 15 residues. The V gene lost 0 bases and the J gene lost 1 base, with 9 bases spanning the gap. Germline V lookup: CDR1 KGHSH, CDR2 LQKENI. CDR3 nucleotide sequence: TGTGCCAGCTCACCACCGGGGGCAGGGAACACTGAAGCTTTCTTT. Its protein product is CASSPPGAGNTEAFF.

This clonotype was detected many times. This chain links TRBV19 with TRBJ2-1, with D perhaps assigned TRBD1 or TRBD2 (5 bases each). The CDR3 is made up of 14 amino acids. V dropped 8 bases and J dropped 0 bases, with 11 bases sitting between them. Per the germline V gene, CDR1 is LNHDA and CDR2 is SQIVND (reference sequence). CDR3 residues: CASCRDASYNEQFF. CDR3 bases: TGTGCCAGTTGCCGGGACGCCTCCTACAATGAGCAGTTCTTC. The whole variable domain, remainder taken from reference TRBV19 and TRBJ2-1, is DGGITQSPKYLFRKEGQNVTLSCEQNLNHDAMYWYRQDPGQGLRLIYYSQIVNDFQKGDIAEGYSVSREKKESFPLTVTSAQKNPTAFYLCASCRDASYNEQFFGPGTRLTVL.

A note on this clonotype: A much larger clone sits a single nucleotide away, making a read error possible. The chain combines TRBV12-3 or TRBV12-4 with TRBJ2-7, with TRBD2 matching over 10 bases. Trimming took 4 bases from V and 2 from J; bases not matched to a gene: 5. CDR3 length: 15 amino acids. The CDR3 sequence is CASSSIAGGTYEQYF. The CDR3 DNA reads TGTGCCAGCAGTTCTATAGCGGGAGGAACCTACGAGCAGTACTTC.

The chain employs TRBV29-1 and TRBJ2-7; 7 bases agree with TRBD2. The CDR3 extends over 13 amino acids. Germline V CDR1 and CDR2: SQVTM, ANQGSEA. Trimming cost V 6 bases and J 3 bases; bases outside gene matches: 8. The CDR3: CSVGLEGRYEQYF. CDR3 bases: TGCAGCGTCGGACTAGAAGGGCGCTACGAGCAGTACTTC.

This chain uses TRBV24-1 with TRBJ2-5, with 10 bases that match TRBD1. J gave up 4 bases and V 4 bases, and 8 bases lay outside the gene matches. The CDR3 is made up of 16 amino acids. The germline V gene has CDR1 KGHDR and CDR2 SFDVKD. The CDR3 loop is CATSEPGQGFRETQYF. For the CDR3, the DNA is TGTGCCACCAGTGAGCCGGGACAGGGGTTTCGAGAGACCCAGTACTTC.

V usage is TRBV6-1 and J usage is TRBJ1-2; D is undetermined. Germline CDR1 MNHNS, CDR2 SASEGT. Between the trimmed V and J ends, which lost 7 bases and 4 bases, there was a span of 19 bases. The CDR3 is made up of 15 amino acids. Written as DNA, the CDR3 is TGTGCCAGCAACAGCCGGAGGAGAGGGAGCTATGGCTACACCTTC. Translation: CASNSRRRGSYGYTF.

This chain links TRBV5-1 with TRBJ2-7; TRBD2 aligns across 10 bases. CDR1 SGHRS and CDR2 YFSETQ come from the germline V gene. The CDR3 length is 16 residues. After removal of 4 bases from V and 4 bases from J, the junction contained 11 bases not matched to a gene. In DNA form, the CDR3 reads TGCGCCAGCAGCGACGGACTAGCGGAAAGAGTTTACGAGCAGTACTTC. Its protein is CASSDGLAERVYEQYF.

This clonotype has a count of ten or more. The rearrangement links TRBV24-1 to TRBJ2-7, with 9 bases fitting TRBD1. CDR1 KGHDR and CDR2 SFDVKD come from the germline V gene. The trim removed 7 bases at V and 4 bases at J, leaving 4 bases unmatched. CDR3 size: 13 residues. CDR3 in amino acids: CATSQDRGYEQYF. The CDR3 region has the DNA TGTGCCACCAGCCAGGACAGGGGTTACGAGCAGTACTTC.

The chain employs TRBV19 and TRBJ1-1; D not certain. This CDR3 contains 15 residues. V lost 1 base and J 2 bases, leaving 11 bases between the germline ends. Germline CDR1 reads LNHDA; CDR2 reads SQIVND (reference sequence). CDR3 sequence: CASSIGSGLNTEAFF. The CDR3, as DNA: TGTGCCAGTAGTATAGGGTCAGGTCTTAACACTGAAGCTTTCTTT.

This chain links TRBV20-1 with TRBJ1-5, with D tentatively TRBD1 (5 bases). Germline V gene sequence: CDR1 DFQATT, CDR2 SNEGSKA (reference sequence). The CDR3 contains 16 residues. Trimming cost V 4 bases and J 7 bases, with 23 bases left between them. In nucleotides, the CDR3 is TGCAGTGCTAAGAGGGAAAGTGGGGGATTAAGGCAGCCCCAGCATTTT. This encodes CSAKRESGGLRQPQHF.

This clonotype was seen at least ten times. This rearrangement joins TRBV12-5 to TRBJ1-1; possibly TRBD1 for D (5 bases). Germline CDR1 is LGHNT and CDR2 is FRNRAP. The CDR3 is 12 amino acids. Trimming shortened V by 0 bases and J by 11 bases, and 10 bases separated the two germline ends. CDR3 bases: TGTGCTAGTGGTTTGGTACGACAGTGGGCTTTCTTT. Its translation is CASGLVRQWAFF.

This clonotype was picked up many times. This chain joins TRBV27 and TRBJ2-3; D unclear. Between the trimmed V and J ends, which lost 2 bases and 4 bases, there was a span of 13 bases. The V gene's germline CDR1 is MNHEY and CDR2 SMNVEV (reference sequence). The length of the CDR3 is 15 residues. The CDR3 nucleotides are TGTGCCAGCAGTTTAGGTCGCGACGGACCAGATACGCAGTATTTT. This encodes CASSLGRDGPDTQYF.

At least ten counts were recorded for this clonotype. This sequence joins TRBV28 and TRBJ1-5; unclear D gene. This CDR3 contains 14 residues. The V and J ends lost 3 bases and 3 bases respectively, with 9 bases between them. Germline CDR1 is MDHEN and CDR2 is SYDVKM. The CDR3 is CASSLESYNQPQHF. Written as DNA, the CDR3 is TGTGCCAGCAGTTTGGAGTCCTACAATCAGCCCCAGCATTTT.

This clonotype was seen at least ten times. The chain carries TRBV11-2 and TRBJ2-3; TRBD2 agrees at 10 bases. The CDR3 sequence is 19 residues long. The ends lost 1 base at V and 0 bases at J; junction bases unmatched: 10. Germline CDR1 is SGHAT and CDR2 is FQNNGV. DNA of the CDR3: TGTGCCAGCAGCTTAGTTTTCAGGACTAGCGGTTCTAGCACAGATACGCAGTATTTT. It specifies CASSLVFRTSGSSTDTQYF.